This TCR beta chain was obtained from a study of T cells in Graves' hyperthyroidism and ophthalmopathy. Overall study: It was at initial diagnosis, before any treatment, that peripheral blood was collected.

Stability of Graves' hyperthyroidism was defined as absent ophthalmopathy progression within 18 months. Patients aged 18 to 65 had newly diagnosed hyperthyroidism of under 2 months' duration. This clonotype came up many times. Authors of the study amplified TCR beta CDR3 regions from RNA transcripts. First-round RT-PCR of the TCR CDR3 relied on the HTBI primer set. Each CDR3 protein is one row after TCRdb ran MiXCR on the multiplex PCR reads. The table shows fewer than 350,000 distinct CDR3 sequences, with over 20% occurring only once. Germline values: CDR1 SGHNT, CDR2 YENEEA. V was clipped by 5 bases and J by 2 bases, with 16 bases between them. There are 15 residues in the CDR3.

This TCR came from a woman aged 45-65 years with Graves' hyperthyroidism. The V gene is TRBV11-3, the J gene TRBJ2-7; D may be TRBD2 (5 bases). The sequenced sample was blood. In DNA form, the CDR3 reads TGTGCCAGCAGCGCCCCCGAGGGTACGGCCTACGAGCAGTACTTC. Its protein is CASSAPEGTAYEQYF.